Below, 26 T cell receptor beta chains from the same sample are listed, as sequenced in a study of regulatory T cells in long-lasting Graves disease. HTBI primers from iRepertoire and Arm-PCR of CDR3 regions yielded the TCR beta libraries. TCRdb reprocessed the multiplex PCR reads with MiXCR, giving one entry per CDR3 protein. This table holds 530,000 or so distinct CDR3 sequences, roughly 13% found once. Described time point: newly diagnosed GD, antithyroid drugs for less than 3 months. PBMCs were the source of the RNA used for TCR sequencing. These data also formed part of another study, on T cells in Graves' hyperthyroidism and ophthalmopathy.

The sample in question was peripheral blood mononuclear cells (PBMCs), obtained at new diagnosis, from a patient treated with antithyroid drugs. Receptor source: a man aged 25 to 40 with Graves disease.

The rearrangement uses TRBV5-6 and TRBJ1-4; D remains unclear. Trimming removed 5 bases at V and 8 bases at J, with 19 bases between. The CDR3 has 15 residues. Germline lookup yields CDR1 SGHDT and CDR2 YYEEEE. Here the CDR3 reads CASSHPLTRDEKLFF. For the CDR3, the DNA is TGTGCCAGCAGTCATCCTCTTACCCGCGACGAAAAACTGTTTTTT. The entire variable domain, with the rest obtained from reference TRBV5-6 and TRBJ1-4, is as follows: DAGVTQSPTHLIKTRGQQVTLRCSPKSGHDTVSWYQQALGQGPQFIFQYYEEEERQRGNFPDRFSGHQFPNYSSELNVNALLLGDSALYLCASSHPLTRDEKLFFGSGTQLSVL.

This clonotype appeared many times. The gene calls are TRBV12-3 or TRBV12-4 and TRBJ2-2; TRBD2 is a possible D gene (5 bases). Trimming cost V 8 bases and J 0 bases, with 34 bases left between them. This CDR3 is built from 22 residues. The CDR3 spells CASRILRLRTVLSGTNTGELFF. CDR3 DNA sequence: TGTGCCAGCCGCATCCTGCGACTACGGACGGTTCTCAGCGGCACGAACACCGGGGAGCTGTTTTTT.

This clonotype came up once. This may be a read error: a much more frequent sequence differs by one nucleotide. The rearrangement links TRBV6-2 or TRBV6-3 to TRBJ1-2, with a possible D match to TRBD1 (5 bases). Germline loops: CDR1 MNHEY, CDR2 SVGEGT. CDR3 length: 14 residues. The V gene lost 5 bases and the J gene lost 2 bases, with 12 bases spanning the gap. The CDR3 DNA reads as TGTGCCAGCAGTGAAATGACAGAGAACTATGGCTACACCTTC. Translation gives CASSEMTENYGYTF.

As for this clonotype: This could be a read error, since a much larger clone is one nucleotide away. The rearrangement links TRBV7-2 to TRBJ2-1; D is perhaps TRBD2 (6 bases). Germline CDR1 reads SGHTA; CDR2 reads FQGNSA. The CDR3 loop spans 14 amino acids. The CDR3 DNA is TGTGCCAGCAGCTACGGGACTCCGTACAATGCGCAGTTCTTC. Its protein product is CASSYGTPYNAQFF.

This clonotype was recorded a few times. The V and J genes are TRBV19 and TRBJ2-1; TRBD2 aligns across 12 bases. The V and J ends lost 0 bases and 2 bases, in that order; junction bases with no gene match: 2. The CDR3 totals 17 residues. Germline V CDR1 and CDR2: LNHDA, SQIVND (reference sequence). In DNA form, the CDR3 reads TGTGCCAGTAGTATAGATACTAGCGGGAGGCCCTACAATGAGCAGTTCTTC. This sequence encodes CASSIDTSGRPYNEQFF. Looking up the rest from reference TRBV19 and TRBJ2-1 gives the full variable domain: DGGITQSPKYLFRKEGQNVTLSCEQNLNHDAMYWYRQDPGQGLRLIYYSQIVNDFQKGDIAEGYSVSREKKESFPLTVTSAQKNPTAFYLCASSIDTSGRPYNEQFFGPGTRLTVL.

The CDR3 loop reads CASSQGYYTDTQYF. CDR3 coding DNA: TGTGCCAGCAGCCAAGGCTACTACACAGATACGCAGTATTTT. The genes are TRBV14 and TRBJ2-3; D is unclear. The CDR3 runs 14 residues. Germline CDR1 SGHDN, CDR2 FVKESK. Trimming left V 1 base short and J 2 bases short, with 7 bases between.

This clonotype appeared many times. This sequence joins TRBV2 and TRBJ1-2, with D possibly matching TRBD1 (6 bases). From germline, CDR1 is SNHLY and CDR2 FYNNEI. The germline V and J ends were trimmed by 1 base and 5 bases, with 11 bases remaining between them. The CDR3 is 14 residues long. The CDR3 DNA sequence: TGTGCCAGCAGTGAAGGGACAGAACTATATGGCTACACCTTC. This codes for CASSEGTELYGYTF. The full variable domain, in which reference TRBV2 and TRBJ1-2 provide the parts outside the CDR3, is EPEVTQTPSHQVTQMGQEVILRCVPISNHLYFYWYRQILGQKVEFLVSFYNNEISEKSEIFDDQFSVERPDGSNFTLKIRSTKLEDSAMYFCASSEGTELYGYTFGSGTRLTVV.

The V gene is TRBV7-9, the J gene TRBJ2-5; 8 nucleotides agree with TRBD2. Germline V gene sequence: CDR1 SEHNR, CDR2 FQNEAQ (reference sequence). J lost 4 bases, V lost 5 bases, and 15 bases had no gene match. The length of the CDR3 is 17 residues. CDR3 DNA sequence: TGTGCCAGCAGCCCCTTTGCTGAAGGACTAGCAAGAGAGACCCAGTACTTC. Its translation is CASSPFAEGLARETQYF. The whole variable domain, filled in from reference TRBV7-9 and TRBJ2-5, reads DTGVSQNPRHKITKRGQNVTFRCDPISEHNRLYWYRQTLGQGPEFLTYFQNEAQLEKSRLLSDRFSAERPKGSFSTLEIQRTEQGDSAMYLCASSPFAEGLARETQYFGPGTRLLVL.

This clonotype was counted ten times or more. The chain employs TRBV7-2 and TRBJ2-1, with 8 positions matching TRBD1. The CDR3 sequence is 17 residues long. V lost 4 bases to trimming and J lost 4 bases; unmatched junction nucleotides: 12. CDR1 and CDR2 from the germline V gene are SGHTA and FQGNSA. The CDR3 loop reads CASSSRAGGSLYNEQFF. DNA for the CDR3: TGTGCCAGCAGCTCAAGAGCAGGGGGCTCTCTTTACAATGAGCAGTTCTTC.

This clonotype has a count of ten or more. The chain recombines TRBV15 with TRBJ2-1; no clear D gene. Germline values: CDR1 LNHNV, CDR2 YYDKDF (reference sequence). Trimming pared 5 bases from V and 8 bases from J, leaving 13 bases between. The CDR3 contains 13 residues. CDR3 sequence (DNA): TGTGCCACCAGCTATAGCTCGTCGGATGAGCAGTTCTTC. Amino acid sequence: CATSYSSSDEQFF.

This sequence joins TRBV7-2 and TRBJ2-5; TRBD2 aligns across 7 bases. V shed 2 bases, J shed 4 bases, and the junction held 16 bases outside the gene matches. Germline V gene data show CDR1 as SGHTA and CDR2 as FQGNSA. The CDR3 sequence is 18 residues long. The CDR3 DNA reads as TGTGCCAGCAGCTTAAAGCCCCTGGCCAATATAGCGGGAGAGACCCAGTACTTC. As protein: CASSLKPLANIAGETQYF.

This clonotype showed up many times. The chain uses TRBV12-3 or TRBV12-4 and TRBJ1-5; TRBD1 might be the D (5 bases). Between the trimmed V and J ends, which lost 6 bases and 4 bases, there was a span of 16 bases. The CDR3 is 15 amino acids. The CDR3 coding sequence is TGTGCCAGCAGCTATCCCGGGGGGGGGAATCAGCCCCAGCATTTT. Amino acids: CASSYPGGGNQPQHF.

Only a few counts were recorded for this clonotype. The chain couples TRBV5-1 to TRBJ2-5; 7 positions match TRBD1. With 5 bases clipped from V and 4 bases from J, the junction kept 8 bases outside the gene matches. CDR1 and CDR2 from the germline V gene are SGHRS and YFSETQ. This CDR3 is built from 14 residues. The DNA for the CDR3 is TGCGCCAGCAGGCCAGGGGGTCTAGGAGAGACCCAGTACTTC. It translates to CASRPGGLGETQYF.

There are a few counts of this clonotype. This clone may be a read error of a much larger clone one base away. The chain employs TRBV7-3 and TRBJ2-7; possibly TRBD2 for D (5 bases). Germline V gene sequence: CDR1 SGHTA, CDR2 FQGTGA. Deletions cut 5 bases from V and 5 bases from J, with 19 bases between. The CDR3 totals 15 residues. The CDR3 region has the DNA TGTGCCAGCAGCCCGTCGGGGTTCCCGCGGAACGAGCAGTACTTC. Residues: CASSPSGFPRNEQYF.

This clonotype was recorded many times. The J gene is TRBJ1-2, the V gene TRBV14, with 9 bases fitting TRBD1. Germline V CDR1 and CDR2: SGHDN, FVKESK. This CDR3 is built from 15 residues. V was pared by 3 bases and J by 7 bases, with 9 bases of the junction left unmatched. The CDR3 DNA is TGTGCCAGCAGCCAGCATACCGGGACAGGGTTTGGCTACACCTTC. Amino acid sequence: CASSQHTGTGFGYTF.

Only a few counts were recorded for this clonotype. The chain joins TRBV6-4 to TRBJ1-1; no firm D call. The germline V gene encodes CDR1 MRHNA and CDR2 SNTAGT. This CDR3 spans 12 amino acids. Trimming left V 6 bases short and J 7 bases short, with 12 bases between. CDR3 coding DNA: TGTGCCAGCAGAGACGGTTTGAATGAAGCTTTCTTT. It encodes CASRDGLNEAFF.

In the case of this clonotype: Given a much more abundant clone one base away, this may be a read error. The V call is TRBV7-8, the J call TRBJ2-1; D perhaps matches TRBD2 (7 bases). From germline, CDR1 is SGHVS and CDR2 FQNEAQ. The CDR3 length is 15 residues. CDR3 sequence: CARSLGLGGGNEQFF. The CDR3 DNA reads TGTGCCAGAAGCTTAGGGTTAGGGGGGGGAAATGAGCAGTTCTTC.

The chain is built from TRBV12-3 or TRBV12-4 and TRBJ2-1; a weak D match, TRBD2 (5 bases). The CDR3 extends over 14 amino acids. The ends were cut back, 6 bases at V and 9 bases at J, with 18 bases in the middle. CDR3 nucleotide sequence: TGTGCCAGCAGCCACCCTAAAGGACTCTTTGAGCAGTTCTTC. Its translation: CASSHPKGLFEQFF.

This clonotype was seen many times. DNA for the CDR3: TGTGCCAGCACCCTCGAGGGGCGGGCCAAAAACATTCAGTACTTC. Translated, it gives CASTLEGRAKNIQYF. J is TRBJ2-4 and V is TRBV2; possibly TRBD1 or TRBD2 for D (5 bases each). Germline V gives CDR1 SNHLY, CDR2 FYNNEI. Trimming removed 7 bases from V and 1 base from J, with 14 bases in between. There are 15 residues in the CDR3. Supplemented by reference TRBV2 and TRBJ2-4, the full variable domain reads EPEVTQTPSHQVTQMGQEVILRCVPISNHLYFYWYRQILGQKVEFLVSFYNNEISEKSEIFDDQFSVERPDGSNFTLKIRSTKLEDSAMYFCASTLEGRAKNIQYFGAGTRLSVL.

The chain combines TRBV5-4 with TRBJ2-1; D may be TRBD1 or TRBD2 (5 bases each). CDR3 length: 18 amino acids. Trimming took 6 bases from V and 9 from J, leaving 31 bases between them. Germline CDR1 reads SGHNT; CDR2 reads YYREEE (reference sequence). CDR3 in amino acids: CASIRYPRLRGQLGEQFF. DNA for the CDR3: TGTGCCAGCATTCGTTATCCCCGTCTCCGGGGCCAGTTAGGTGAGCAGTTCTTC. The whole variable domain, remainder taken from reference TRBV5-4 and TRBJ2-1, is ETGVTQSPTHLIKTRGQQVTLRCSSQSGHNTVSWYQQALGQGPQFIFQYYREEENGRGNFPPRFSGLQFPNYSSELNVNALELDDSALYLCASIRYPRLRGQLGEQFFGPGTRLTVL.

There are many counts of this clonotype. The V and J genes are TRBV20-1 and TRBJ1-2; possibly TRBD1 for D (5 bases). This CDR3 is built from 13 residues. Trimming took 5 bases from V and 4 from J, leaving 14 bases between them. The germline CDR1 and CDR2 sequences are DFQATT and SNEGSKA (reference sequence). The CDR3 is CSALGQGSYGYTF. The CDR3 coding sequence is TGCAGTGCTTTAGGCCAGGGAAGCTATGGCTACACCTTC.

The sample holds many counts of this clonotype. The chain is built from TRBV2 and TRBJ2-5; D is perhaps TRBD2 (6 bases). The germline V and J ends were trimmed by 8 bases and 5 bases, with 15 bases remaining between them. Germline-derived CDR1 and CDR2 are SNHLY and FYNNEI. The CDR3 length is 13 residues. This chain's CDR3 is CASCQLEGETQYF. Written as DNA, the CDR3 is TGTGCCAGCTGTCAGCTGGAGGGGGAGACCCAGTACTTC.

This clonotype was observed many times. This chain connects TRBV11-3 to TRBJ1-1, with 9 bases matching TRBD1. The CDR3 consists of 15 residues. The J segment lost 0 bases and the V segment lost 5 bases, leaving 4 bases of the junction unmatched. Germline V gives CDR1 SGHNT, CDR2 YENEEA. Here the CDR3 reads CASSPGQGLNTEAFF. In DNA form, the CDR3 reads TGTGCCAGCAGCCCGGGACAGGGTTTGAACACTGAAGCTTTCTTT.

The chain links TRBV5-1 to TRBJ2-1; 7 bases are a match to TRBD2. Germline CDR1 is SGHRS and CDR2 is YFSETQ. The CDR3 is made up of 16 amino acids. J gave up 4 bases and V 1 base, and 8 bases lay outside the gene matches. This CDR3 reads CASSLNAAGPYNEQFF. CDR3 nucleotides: TGCGCCAGCAGCTTGAATGCAGCGGGACCGTACAATGAGCAGTTCTTC.

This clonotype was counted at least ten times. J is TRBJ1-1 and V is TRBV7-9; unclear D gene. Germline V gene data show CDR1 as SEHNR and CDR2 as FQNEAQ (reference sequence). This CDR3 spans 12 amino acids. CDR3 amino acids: CAGAGLNTEAFF. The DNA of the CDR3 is TGTGCTGGCGCGGGATTGAACACTGAAGCTTTCTTT.

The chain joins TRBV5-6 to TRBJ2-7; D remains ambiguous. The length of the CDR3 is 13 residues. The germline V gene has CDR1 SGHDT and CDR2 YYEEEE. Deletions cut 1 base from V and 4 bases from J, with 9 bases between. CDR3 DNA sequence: TGTGCCAGCAGCTTGACCACTCGGTACGAGCAGTACTTC. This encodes CASSLTTRYEQYF.